A selection of T cell receptor beta chains follows, all from one sample in a study of blood T cells in healthy people across ages. TCRdb reprocessed the 5' RACE reads with MiXCR, giving one entry per CDR3 protein. The data contain some 780,000 distinct CDR3 sequences, roughly 50% of them singletons. Sample: blood. These receptor sequences come from a man between 35 and 55 years old in good health. CDR3s include the opening cysteine and the closing phenylalanine or tryptophan. The D gene is left open where the match is weak. Part of the rows lack a size; the others show once, few, many or a class for expanded clones.

j_call d_call v_call clone_size cdr3_nt cdr3_aa
TRBJ2-7 NA TRBV28 once TGTGCCAGCAGGGAGGCAGGGGCTAGGAGCTACGAGCAGTACTTC CASREAGARSYEQYF
TRBJ1-6 TRBD1 TRBV27 NA TGTGCCAGCAGAAATCTTCGGGACAGCGATTCACCCCTCCACTTT CASRNLRDSDSPLHF
TRBJ2-3 NA TRBV10-2 NA TGCGCCAGCAGTGAGCTCGCTATGAGAGTGGGTACGCAGTATTTT CASSELAMRVGTQYF
TRBJ2-7 TRBD2 TRBV5-1 NA TGCGCCAGCAGCTTAACCGGGACTAGCGACGAGCAGTACTTC CASSLTGTSDEQYF
TRBJ1-2 NA TRBV28 NA TGTGCCAGCACCAATTTGGGGTTCGAAGGCTACACCTTC CASTNLGFEGYTF
TRBJ2-5 NA TRBV7-2 NA TGTGCCAGCAGCTCCCCCCGGGGGCGGCGGGAGACCCAGTACTTC CASSSPRGRRETQYF
TRBJ2-3 NA TRBV11-2 many TGTGCCAGCAGCTCCTCACCGTCTTATACGCAGTATTTT CASSSSPSYTQYF
TRBJ2-1 TRBD2 TRBV27 NA TGTGCCAGCAGGACGGGACTAGCGGGAGGTCTTGAGCAGTTCTTC CASRTGLAGGLEQFF
TRBJ2-7 TRBD1 TRBV20-1 once TGCAGTGCTAGAGAAATCCGACAGGGACGCAACGAGCAGTACTTC CSAREIRQGRNEQYF
TRBJ2-2 TRBD1 TRBV5-1 few TGCGCCAGCAGACCTTTAGGCCCGAGGTATCGGACAGGGGACACCGGGGAGCTGTTTTTT CASRPLGPRYRTGDTGELFF
TRBJ2-7 NA TRBV4-1 NA TGCGCCAGCAGCCCGCCGGGAAAAGGCTACGAGCAGTACTTC CASSPPGKGYEQYF
TRBJ2-2 NA TRBV6-1 NA TGTGCCAGCATGCATGACAACACCGGGGAGCTGTTTTTT CASMHDNTGELFF
TRBJ1-1 NA TRBV10-3 NA TGTGCCATCAGTGAGTCGGCAGATGAAGCTTTCTTT CAISESADEAFF
TRBJ2-5 NA TRBV5-1 NA TGCGCCAGCAGCTTGGCCCGGGTGGGAGAGACCCAGTACTTC CASSLARVGETQYF
TRBJ2-3 NA TRBV4-2 NA TGTGCCAGCAGCCAGGCCCCCAGCACAGATACGCAGTATTTT CASSQAPSTDTQYF
TRBJ2-1 NA TRBV13 NA TGTGCCAGCAGCGGCAGGGACGTTCCGAATGAGCAGTTCTTC CASSGRDVPNEQFF